The entry below describes one T cell receptor (beta chain). The antigen this receptor binds is unknown. Base quality data are lacking; no much larger clone is found one base away. Each collaborating institution followed its own protocols to collect whole blood in K2EDTA tubes. For TCRbeta analysis, collaborators shipped samples as frozen whole blood, isolated PBMCs, or DNA extracted from either of those sample types. The entry originates in a study of blood T cell repertoires in COVID-19 (TCRdb year 2020). Background on the whole study: Samples from collaborators originated in the United States, Italy and Spain and spanned both the acute and convalescent phases of COVID-19. The dataset comprised deeply sampled blood TCRbeta repertoires from subjects exposed to, actively infected with, or recovered from COVID-19. The samples were drawn from the first 160 participants of the ongoing ImmuneRACE study and from some 1,300 subjects provided by 6 global collaborators. HLA class I and class II types, where available, came from metadata supplied by the sample provider rather than from assay-based typing. The material from the prospective study consisted of cDNA or gDNA derived from T cells, B-cell-depleted T cells, or PBMCs. A de-identified subject ID, COVID-19 status, age in years and sex were almost always included in the sample metadata. The repertoires were released in a freely available public database intended as a resource for research on the immune response to SARS-CoV-2. Study-wide findings and limitations: The amount of clinical and demographic metadata varied by source and participant and was provided uncurated.

The CDR1 and CDR2 encoded by the germline V gene are SGHRS and YFSETQ. For this chain, trimming is 5 bases at the V end and 4 bases at the J end, and the number of junction bases without a gene match is 18. The CDR3 starts with the cysteine, ends with the phenylalanine, and has 18 residues. Solely the CDR3 DNA is kept, with 54 bases framed from the first base. TCRbeta CDR3 regions were amplified from genomic DNA using the immunoSEQ Assay, a bias-controlled multiplex PCR. In the paper's pipeline: Nucleated cell counts per sample were estimated from amplification of reference gene primers within the assay. To quantify the absolute abundance of each unique TCRbeta CDR3 rearrangement, sequence reads were collapsed and filtered. For each sample, productive Simpson clonality was calculated as the square root of Simpson's diversity index over productive rearrangements. TCRdb's version of the immuneACCESS table is confined to in-frame rearrangements and falls short of the full clone set. An unresolved V gene accounts for under half of the shortfall where checked; the remainder is of unknown origin. V, J and clone size are taken as reported in that table, and D and trimming were inferred from the DNA itself. Across this sample there are over 25,000 clones, with 78% seen only once. Just over 35% of the sample is in the top ten clones.

The sample comprised peripheral blood. The TCR sequence derives from an older man with acute or convalescent COVID-19. The chain joins TRBV5-1 to TRBJ1-1, with 9 bases matching TRBD1. The CDR3 corresponds to CASSPQGAGIFGGTEAFF. DNA sequence: TGCGCCAGCAGTCCACAGGGGGCCGGAATTTTTGGGGGCACTGAAGCTTTCTTT.